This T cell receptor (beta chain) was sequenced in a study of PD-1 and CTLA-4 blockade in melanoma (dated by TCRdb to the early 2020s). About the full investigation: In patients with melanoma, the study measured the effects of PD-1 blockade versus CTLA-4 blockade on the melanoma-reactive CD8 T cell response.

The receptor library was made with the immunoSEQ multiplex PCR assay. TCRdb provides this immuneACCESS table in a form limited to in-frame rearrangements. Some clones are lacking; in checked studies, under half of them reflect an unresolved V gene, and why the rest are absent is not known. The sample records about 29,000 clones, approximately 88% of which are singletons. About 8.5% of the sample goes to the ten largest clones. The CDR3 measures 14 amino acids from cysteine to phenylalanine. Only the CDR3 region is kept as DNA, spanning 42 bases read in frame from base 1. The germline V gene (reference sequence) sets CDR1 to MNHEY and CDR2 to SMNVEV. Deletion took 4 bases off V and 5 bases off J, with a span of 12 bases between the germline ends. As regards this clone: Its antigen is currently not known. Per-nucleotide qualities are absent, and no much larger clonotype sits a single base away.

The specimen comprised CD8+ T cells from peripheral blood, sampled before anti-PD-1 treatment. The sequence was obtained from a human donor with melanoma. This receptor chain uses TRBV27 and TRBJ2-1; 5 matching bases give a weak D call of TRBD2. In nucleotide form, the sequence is TGTGCCAGCAGTTCTCCGGGATTCAACAATGAGCAGTTCTTC. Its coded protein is CASSSPGFNNEQFF.